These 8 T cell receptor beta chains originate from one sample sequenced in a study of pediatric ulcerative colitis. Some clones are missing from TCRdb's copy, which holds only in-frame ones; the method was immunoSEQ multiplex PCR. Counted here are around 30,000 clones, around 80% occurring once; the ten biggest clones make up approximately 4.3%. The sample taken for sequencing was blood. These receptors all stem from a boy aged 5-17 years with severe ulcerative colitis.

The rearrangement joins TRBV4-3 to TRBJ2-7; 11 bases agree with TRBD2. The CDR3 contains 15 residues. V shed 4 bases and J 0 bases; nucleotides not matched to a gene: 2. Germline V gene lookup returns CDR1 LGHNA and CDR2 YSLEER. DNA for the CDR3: TGCGCCAGCAGCCGAGGGACTAGCGGCTCCTACGAGCAGTACTTC. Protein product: CASSRGTSGSYEQYF.

The CDR3 bases are TGTGCCAGCAGCGTAGAACCGGGGGGCCATGAGCAGTTCTTC. This gives the protein CASSVEPGGHEQFF. The gene calls are TRBV9 and TRBJ2-1; TRBD2 might be the D (7 bases). The CDR3 length is 14 residues. The ends were cut back, 0 bases at V and 8 bases at J, with 12 bases in the middle. Germline V gives CDR1 SGDLS, CDR2 YYNGEE.

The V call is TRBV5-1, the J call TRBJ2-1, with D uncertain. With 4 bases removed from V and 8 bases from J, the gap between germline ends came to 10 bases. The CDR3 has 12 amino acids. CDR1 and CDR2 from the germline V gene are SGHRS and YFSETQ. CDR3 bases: TGCGCCAGCAGCCGGCCCCAGGATGAGCAGTTCTTC. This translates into CASSRPQDEQFF.

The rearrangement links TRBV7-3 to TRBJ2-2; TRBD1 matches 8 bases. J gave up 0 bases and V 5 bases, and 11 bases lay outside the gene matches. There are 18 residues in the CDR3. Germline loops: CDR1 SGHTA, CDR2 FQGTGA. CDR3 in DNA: TGTGCCAGCAGCGCATTAGCGGCACAGGGGGCGAACACCGGGGAGCTGTTTTTT. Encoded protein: CASSALAAQGANTGELFF. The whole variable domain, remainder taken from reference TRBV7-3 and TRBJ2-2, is GAGVSQTPSNKVTEKGKYVELRCDPISGHTALYWYRQSLGQGPEFLIYFQGTGAADDSGLPNDRFFAVRPEGSVSTLKIQRTERGDSAVYLCASSALAAQGANTGELFFGEGSRLTVL.

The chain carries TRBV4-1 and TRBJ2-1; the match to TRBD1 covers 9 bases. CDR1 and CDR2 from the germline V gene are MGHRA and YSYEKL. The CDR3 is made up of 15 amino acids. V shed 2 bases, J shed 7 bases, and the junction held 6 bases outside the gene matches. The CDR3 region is CASSQSWTGENEQFF. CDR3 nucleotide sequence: TGCGCCAGCAGCCAAAGTTGGACAGGGGAAAATGAGCAGTTCTTC.

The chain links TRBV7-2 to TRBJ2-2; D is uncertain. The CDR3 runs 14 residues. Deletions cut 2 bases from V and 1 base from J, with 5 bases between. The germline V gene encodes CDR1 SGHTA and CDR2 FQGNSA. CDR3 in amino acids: CASSLTMNTGELFF. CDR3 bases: TGTGCCAGCAGCTTAACCATGAACACCGGGGAGCTGTTTTTT. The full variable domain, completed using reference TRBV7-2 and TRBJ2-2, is GAGVSQSPSNKVTEKGKDVELRCDPISGHTALYWYRQSLGQGLEFLIYFQGNSAPDKSGLPSDRFSAERTGGSVSTLTIQRTQQEDSAVYLCASSLTMNTGELFFGEGSRLTVL.

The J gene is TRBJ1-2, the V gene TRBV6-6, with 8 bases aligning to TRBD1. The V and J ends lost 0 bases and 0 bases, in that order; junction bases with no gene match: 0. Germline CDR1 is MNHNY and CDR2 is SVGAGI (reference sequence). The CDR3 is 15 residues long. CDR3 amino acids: CASSYSDRANYGYTF. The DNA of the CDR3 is TGTGCCAGCAGTTACTCGGACAGGGCTAACTATGGCTACACCTTC.

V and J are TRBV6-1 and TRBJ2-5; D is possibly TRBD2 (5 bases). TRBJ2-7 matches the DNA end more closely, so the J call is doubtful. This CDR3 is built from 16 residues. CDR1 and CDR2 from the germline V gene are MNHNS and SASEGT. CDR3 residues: CASSEFNEGGPYEQYF. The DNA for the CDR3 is TGTGCCAGCAGTGAATTTAACGAAGGCGGGCCCTACGAGCAGTACTTC.